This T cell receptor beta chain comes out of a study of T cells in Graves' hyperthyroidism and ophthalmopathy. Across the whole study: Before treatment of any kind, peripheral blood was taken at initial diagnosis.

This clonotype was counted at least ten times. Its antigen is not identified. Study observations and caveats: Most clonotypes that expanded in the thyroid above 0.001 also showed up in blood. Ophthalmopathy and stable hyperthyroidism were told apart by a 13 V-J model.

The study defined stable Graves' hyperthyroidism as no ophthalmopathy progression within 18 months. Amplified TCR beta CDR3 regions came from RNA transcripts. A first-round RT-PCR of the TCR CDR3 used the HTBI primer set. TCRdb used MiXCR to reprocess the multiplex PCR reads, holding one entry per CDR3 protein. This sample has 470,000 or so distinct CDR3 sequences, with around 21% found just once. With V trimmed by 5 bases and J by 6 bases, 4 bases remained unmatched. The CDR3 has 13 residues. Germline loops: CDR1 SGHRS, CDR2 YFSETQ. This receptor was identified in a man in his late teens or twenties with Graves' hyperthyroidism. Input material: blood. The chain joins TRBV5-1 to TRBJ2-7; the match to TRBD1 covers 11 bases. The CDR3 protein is CASSGQGAGEQYF. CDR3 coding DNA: TGCGCCAGCAGTGGACAGGGGGCAGGCGAGCAGTACTTC. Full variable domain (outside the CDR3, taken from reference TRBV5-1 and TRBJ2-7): KAGVTQTPRYLIKTRGQQVTLSCSPISGHRSVSWYQQTPGQGLQFLFEYFSETQRNKGNFPGRFSGRQFSNSRSEMNVSTLELGDSALYLCASSGQGAGEQYFGPGTRLTVT.